These 18 T cell receptor beta chains were all obtained from the same sample, sequenced in a study of naive and memory T cell subsets. Both TRBC1 and TRBC2 were covered by a beta constant-region primer of two equimolar oligonucleotides. TCRdb reanalysed the UMI-ligation and nested PCR reads using MiXCR and keeps one entry per CDR3 protein. The data show 89,000 or so distinct CDR3 sequences, with over 10% seen just once and 0.9% to 1% held by the top ten. Sample: central memory CD4+ T cells from blood. The source is a human donor in good health.

This clonotype was seen at least ten times. The genes are TRBV6-5 and TRBJ1-1, with TRBD1 matching over 10 bases. The germline V gene has CDR1 MNHEY and CDR2 SVGAGI. The CDR3 contains 14 residues. The J segment lost 3 bases and the V segment lost 7 bases, leaving 5 bases of the junction unmatched. The CDR3 spells CASNGDRGDTEAFF. In nucleotides, the CDR3 is TGTGCCAGCAACGGGGACAGGGGCGACACTGAAGCTTTCTTT.

This clonotype was seen a handful of times. The chain has TRBV24-1 and TRBJ1-5, with D maybe TRBD1 (5 bases). This CDR3 has 13 residues. V lost 3 bases and J lost 7, with 9 bases in between. Germline assignment: CDR1 KGHDR and CDR2 SFDVKD. DNA of the CDR3: TGTGCCACCAGTGATCGCCAGGGCCAGCCCCAGCATTTT. Translation: CATSDRQGQPQHF.

This clonotype has more than one count but fewer than ten. The chain carries TRBV9 and TRBJ2-1; 7 bases align to TRBD2. V gave up 4 bases and J gave up 7 bases; unmatched junction bases: 11. Germline V gives CDR1 SGDLS, CDR2 YYNGEE. The length of the CDR3 is 15 residues. The CDR3 loop is CASSKAGIPGNEQFF. The CDR3 DNA sequence: TGTGCCAGCAGCAAAGCGGGAATTCCCGGGAATGAGCAGTTCTTC.

This clonotype was detected a few times. The chain joins TRBV20-1 to TRBJ1-4; D is unclear. Germline loops: CDR1 DFQATT, CDR2 SNEGSKA (reference sequence). V dropped 6 bases and J dropped 7 bases, with 15 bases sitting between them. The CDR3 is 13 amino acids. CDR3 in DNA: TGCAGTGCGGCAGCCGGGGTATTTGAAAAACTGTTTTTT. Residues: CSAAAGVFEKLFF.

V is TRBV30 and J is TRBJ1-5; D remains ambiguous. The germline V gene has CDR1 GTSNPN and CDR2 SVGIG (reference sequence). Trimming stripped 1 base from V and 3 bases from J, with 7 bases between. This CDR3 is 13 amino acids long. The chain's CDR3 is CAWSDGYNQPQHF. The CDR3 coding sequence is TGTGCCTGGAGTGACGGGTACAATCAGCCCCAGCATTTT.

There are a few counts of this clonotype. This chain joins TRBV4-3 and TRBJ2-3; TRBD2 agrees at 8 bases. Germline loops: CDR1 LGHNA, CDR2 YSLEER. The V segment lost 0 bases and the J segment 4 bases; nucleotides outside the gene matches: 6. The CDR3 is 16 amino acids. Here the CDR3 reads CASSQEGAGGADTQYF. Here the CDR3 DNA reads TGCGCCAGCAGCCAAGAGGGGGCGGGAGGCGCAGATACGCAGTATTTT.

This clonotype was counted many times. CDR3 DNA sequence: TGTGCCAGCAGTTTTTGGGGAGAGGGGGAGCTGTTTTTT. This translates into CASSFWGEGELFF. This chain joins TRBV28 and TRBJ2-2; possible D gene TRBD2, 5 bases. V was pared by 3 bases and J by 8 bases, with 10 bases between. The V gene's germline CDR1 is MDHEN and CDR2 SYDVKM. The CDR3 has 13 amino acids.

This rearrangement joins TRBV5-1 to TRBJ1-6, with a weak D call TRBD1 (6 bases). Germline CDR1 SGHRS, CDR2 YFSETQ. The length of the CDR3 is 15 residues. The V and J ends lost 4 bases and 7 bases respectively, with 15 bases between them. CDR3 bases: TGCGCCAGCAGCCTGGGTGGGCAGGGGAATTCACCCCTCCACTTT. Translated, it gives CASSLGGQGNSPLHF.

This clonotype has a count of ten or more. The CDR3 loop is CAIRGSGGNQPQHF. The CDR3 nucleotides read TGTGCCATCAGGGGGAGCGGTGGCAATCAGCCCCAGCATTTT. The genes are TRBV10-3 and TRBJ1-5; unclear D gene. Trimming cost V 6 bases and J 2 bases, with 11 bases left between them. This CDR3 spans 14 amino acids. The V gene's germline CDR1 is ENHRY and CDR2 SYGVKD.

V and J are TRBV7-2 and TRBJ2-5; D gene unclear. V lost 0 bases and J 4 bases, leaving 9 bases between the germline ends. The CDR3 is 14 residues long. Germline V gene lookup returns CDR1 SGHTA and CDR2 FQGNSA. The CDR3 protein is CASSLAHRGETQYF. In DNA, the CDR3 is TGTGCCAGCAGCTTAGCGCATCGTGGAGAGACCCAGTACTTC.

Many counts were recorded for this clonotype. The chain employs TRBV7-2 and TRBJ2-1; D remains ambiguous. This CDR3 has 13 residues. Germline CDR1 is SGHTA and CDR2 is FQGNSA. The V and J ends lost 5 bases and 7 bases respectively, with 12 bases between them. DNA of the CDR3: TGTGCCAGCAGCCTCGGACGGCTGAATGAGCAGTTCTTC. Amino acid sequence: CASSLGRLNEQFF.

This clonotype was detected only a few times. Being one base from a much bigger clone, this may be a read error. The CDR3 DNA reads TGTGCCAGCAGTACCCCCTACGAGCAGTACTTC. Translated: CASSTPYEQYF. J is TRBJ2-7 and V is TRBV28; D is undetermined. This CDR3 has 11 amino acids. V dropped 5 bases and J dropped 2 bases, with 4 bases sitting between them. The germline V gene has CDR1 MDHEN and CDR2 SYDVKM.

The sample holds many counts of this clonotype. The V and J genes are TRBV12-3 or TRBV12-4 and TRBJ1-1; D uncertain. The CDR3 extends over 14 amino acids. Trimming left V 4 bases short and J 4 bases short, with 13 bases between. The CDR3 DNA reads as TGTGCCAGCAGTTACTCCGATTACGGCACTGAAGCTTTCTTT. Amino acid sequence: CASSYSDYGTEAFF.

This clonotype was counted a few times. In DNA, the CDR3 is TGCAGCGTCCTAGAGCCGGGACAGGGGGTATATGCGGATGGCTACACCTTC. Its translation is CSVLEPGQGVYADGYTF. The chain joins TRBV29-1 to TRBJ1-2; 11 bases align to TRBD1. Germline lookup yields CDR1 SQVTM and CDR2 ANQGSEA. Losses at the gene ends were 6 bases for V and 6 bases for J; bases not matched to a gene: 18. The CDR3 runs 17 residues.

This clonotype showed up just a few times. The chain recombines TRBV27 with TRBJ1-5; weak D call: TRBD1 (5 bases). V lost 7 bases and J 3 bases, leaving 19 bases between the germline ends. The CDR3 is 16 amino acids. CDR1 MNHEY and CDR2 SMNVEV come from the germline V gene (reference sequence). CDR3 nucleotides: TGTGCCAGCAAGACACTTCTCCAGGGCCCCAATCAGCCCCAGCATTTT. The encoded protein is CASKTLLQGPNQPQHF.

There are a few counts of this clonotype. J is TRBJ1-1 and V is TRBV9; no definite D call. The germline gives CDR1 SGDLS, CDR2 YYNGEE. The CDR3 sequence is 13 residues long. V was pared by 2 bases and J by 5 bases, with 10 bases between. The chain's CDR3 is CASSVQGGTEAFF. The CDR3 region has the DNA TGTGCCAGCAGCGTCCAAGGCGGGACTGAAGCTTTCTTT.

V gene TRBV6-6 combines with J gene TRBJ1-1; D uncertain. Trimming cost V 5 bases and J 3 bases, with 13 bases left between them. CDR3 length: 14 amino acids. CDR1 is MNHNY, CDR2 SVGAGI, per germline (reference sequence). The CDR3 here is CASSTGDTYTEAFF. Here the CDR3 DNA reads TGTGCCAGCAGTACCGGAGACACATACACTGAAGCTTTCTTT.

The sample holds a few counts of this clonotype. This sequence joins TRBV3-1 and TRBJ2-5; TRBD1 might be the D (7 bases). CDR1 LGHDT and CDR2 YNNKEL come from the germline V gene (reference sequence). The V end lost 0 bases, the J end lost 0 bases, and 11 bases lay between the germline ends. The CDR3 length is 16 residues. The CDR3 nucleotides are TGTGCCAGCAGCCAAGACAGGGGGGTTTACCAAGAGACCCAGTACTTC. Its protein product is CASSQDRGVYQETQYF.